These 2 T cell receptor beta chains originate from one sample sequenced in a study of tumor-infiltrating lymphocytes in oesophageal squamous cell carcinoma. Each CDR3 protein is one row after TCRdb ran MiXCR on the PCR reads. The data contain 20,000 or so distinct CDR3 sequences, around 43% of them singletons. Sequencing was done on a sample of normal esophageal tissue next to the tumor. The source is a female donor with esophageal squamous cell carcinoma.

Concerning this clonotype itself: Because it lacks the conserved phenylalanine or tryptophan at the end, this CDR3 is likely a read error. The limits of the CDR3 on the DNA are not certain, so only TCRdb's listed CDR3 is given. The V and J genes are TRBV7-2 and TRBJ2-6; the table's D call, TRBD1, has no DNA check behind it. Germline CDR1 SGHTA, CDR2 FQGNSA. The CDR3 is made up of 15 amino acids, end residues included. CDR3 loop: CASSLVGNGGYTFGA.

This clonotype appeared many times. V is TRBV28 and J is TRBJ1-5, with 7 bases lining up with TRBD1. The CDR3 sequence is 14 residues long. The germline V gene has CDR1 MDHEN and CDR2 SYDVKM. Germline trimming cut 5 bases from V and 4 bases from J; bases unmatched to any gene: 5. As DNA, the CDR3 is TGTGCCAGCAGTCCTGACAGGGCGAATCAGCCCCAGCATTTT. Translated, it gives CASSPDRANQPQHF.